This TCR beta chain was obtained from a study of blood T cell repertoires in COVID-19. The CDR3 has 15 amino acids. Germline trimming cut 3 bases from V and 2 bases from J; bases unmatched to any gene: 2. Germline V gene lookup returns CDR1 KGHSH and CDR2 LQKENI. With respect to this clone: Other DNA sequences within the sample encode an identical CDR3.

Repertoires were generated with immunoSEQ multiplex PCR, while TCRdb's copy carries only in-frame clones and drops some. The table has approximately 280,000 clones, 89% seen once. The sequence derives from a man aged 50-59 years with acute or convalescent COVID-19. The J gene is TRBJ1-3, the V gene TRBV18, with 9 positions matching TRBD1. Sample: peripheral blood. CDR3 sequence reads: CASSPDRGTGNTIYF. The CDR3, as DNA: TGTGCCAGCTCACCTGACAGGGGGACTGGAAACACCATATATTTT.